A selection of T cell receptor beta chains follows, all from one sample in a study of blood T cell repertoires in COVID-19. The table came from immunoSEQ multiplex PCR; TCRdb's copy has only in-frame clones and leaves some out. There are a few hundred thousand clones in the sample; about 86% occur only once, and roughly 10% lies in the top ten. The specimen was peripheral blood. These receptors came from a man at least 80 years old with acute or convalescent COVID-19. Both conserved end residues are part of each CDR3. D genes are given only for firm matches. The size of a clone is reported for some rows only, either as once, few or many, or as a class for expanded clones.

v_call	j_call	d_call	cdr3_length	clone_size	cdr3_aa	cdr3_nt
TRBV6-1	TRBJ1-3	.	14	few	CASSDLSGGNTIYF	TGTGCCAGCAGTGATCTATCGGGGGGAAACACCATATATTTT
TRBV18	TRBJ1-6	.	16	.	CASSPFLGEANSPLHF	TGTGCCAGCTCACCGTTCCTCGGGGAGGCTAATTCACCCCTCCACTTT
TRBV12-3/TRBV12-4	TRBJ1-4	TRBD1	13	.	CASSFRGREKLFF	TGTGCCAGCAGTTTCAGGGGGAGGGAAAAACTGTTTTTT
TRBV6-6	TRBJ2-2	TRBD1	16	.	CASSYPGTGGPGELFF	TGTGCCAGCAGTTACCCTGGGACAGGGGGCCCCGGGGAGCTGTTTTTT
TRBV5-4	TRBJ1-2	.	13	.	CASSLPGNYGYTF	TGTGCCAGCAGCTTACCCGGGAACTATGGCTACACCTTC
TRBV6-5	TRBJ1-2	.	15	.	CASSYSYRNFYGYTF	TGTGCCAGCAGTTACTCCTACAGGAATTTCTATGGCTACACCTTC
TRBV3-1/TRBV3-2	TRBJ1-6	.	16	.	CASSPESGSYNSPLHF	TGTGCCAGCAGCCCCGAGTCAGGCTCCTATAATTCACCCCTCCACTTT
TRBV12-5	TRBJ1-5	TRBD1	17	few	CASGSPIQGVRNQPQHF	TGTGCTAGTGGTTCGCCTATCCAGGGGGTTAGGAATCAGCCCCAGCATTTT
TRBV28	TRBJ2-4	.	13	.	CASSFRDSGIQYF	TGTGCCAGCAGTTTCCGGGACTCTGGGATTCAGTACTTC
TRBV7-8	TRBJ2-7	.	13	.	CASSLEAALEQYF	TGTGCCAGCAGCTTAGAGGCGGCCTTGGAGCAGTACTTC
TRBV5-6	TRBJ2-7	TRBD1	14	.	CASIRQGGYYEQYF	TGTGCCAGCATAAGACAGGGCGGTTATTACGAGCAGTACTTC
TRBV25-1	TRBJ1-6	.	17	.	CASSRGVGRPYNSPLHF	TGTGCCAGCAGTCGGGGAGTTGGCCGCCCCTATAATTCACCCCTCCACTTT
TRBV11-3	TRBJ2-3	.	13	.	CASSLGLRDTQYF	TGTGCCAGCAGCTTAGGACTGAGGGATACGCAGTATTTT
TRBV5-4	TRBJ2-7	TRBD1	14	.	CASSLGTGSHEQYF	TGTGCCAGCAGCTTGGGGACAGGGAGCCACGAGCAGTACTTC
TRBV9	TRBJ2-2	TRBD2	16	.	CASSPWTRSTTGELFF	TGTGCCAGCAGCCCGTGGACTAGGAGCACGACCGGGGAGCTGTTTTTT
TRBV10-1	TRBJ2-7	.	14	.	CASSRLGSSYEQYF	TGCGCCAGCAGTCGTCTCGGTTCTAGCTACGAGCAGTACTTC
TRBV28	TRBJ2-7	.	15	.	CASSRADSKIYEQYF	TGTGCCAGCAGTCGCGCGGACAGCAAAATATACGAGCAGTACTTC
TRBV28	TRBJ1-1	TRBD1	16	.	CASSSLVGQGWAEAFF	TGTGCCAGCAGTTCCCTGGTGGGACAGGGTTGGGCTGAAGCTTTCTTT
TRBV5-4	TRBJ2-3	TRBD2	16	once	CASSIGTSGRTDTQYF	TGTGCCAGCAGCATTGGGACTAGCGGGAGGACAGATACGCAGTATTTT
TRBV28	TRBJ1-2	.	13	.	CASSLPGRDGYTF	TGTGCCAGCAGTTTACCAGGGAGGGACGGCTACACCTTC
TRBV11-1	TRBJ2-7	TRBD1	14	.	CASSLATGVDEQYF	TGTGCCAGCAGCTTAGCGACAGGGGTCGACGAGCAGTACTTC
TRBV19	TRBJ1-2	TRBD1	15	.	CASSTTRQGAAGYTF	TGTGCCAGTAGTACGACTCGACAGGGGGCCGCTGGCTACACCTTC
TRBV6-4	TRBJ2-6	.	16	many	CASSGDISTGANVLTF	TGTGCCAGCAGTGGGGACATTTCCACCGGGGCCAACGTCCTGACTTTC
TRBV21-1	TRBJ2-3	.	20	.	CASSNPPRDRGFANTDTQYF	TGTGCCAGCAGCAACCCCCCCCGGGACAGGGGGTTTGCTAACACAGATACGCAGTATTTT
TRBV7-9	TRBJ1-2	TRBD1	15	.	CASSLAAGGFEGYTF	TGTGCCAGCAGCTTAGCGGCAGGGGGATTTGAGGGCTACACCTTC
TRBV11-2	TRBJ1-5	.	14	.	CASSYTGINQPQHF	TGTGCCAGCAGCTATACAGGGATCAATCAGCCCCAGCATTTT
TRBV7-3	TRBJ2-1	TRBD2	15	.	CASSPLAGPYNEQFF	TGTGCCAGCAGCCCTTTAGCGGGACCCTACAATGAGCAGTTCTTC
TRBV6-5	TRBJ2-3	.	15	.	CASRIPIGSADTQYF	TGTGCCAGCAGGATACCTATAGGGAGTGCAGATACGCAGTATTTT
TRBV14	TRBJ1-1	TRBD1	15	.	CASSLGQGLNTEAFF	TGTGCCAGCAGCTTAGGACAGGGCCTGAACACTGAAGCTTTCTTT
TRBV24-1	TRBJ2-3	.	15	.	CATSDTDRSTDTQYF	TGTGCCACCAGTGATACCGACAGAAGCACAGATACGCAGTATTTT
TRBV10-3	TRBJ2-1	TRBD1	14	.	CAVRTGGSYNEQFF	TGTGCCGTTAGGACAGGGGGCTCCTACAATGAGCAGTTCTTC
TRBV10-3	TRBJ2-5	TRBD2	15	.	CAISEILALQETQYF	TGTGCCATCAGTGAAATACTAGCGCTTCAAGAGACCCAGTACTTC
TRBV30	TRBJ1-1	.	12	.	CAWRGLDTEAFF	TGTGCCTGGAGGGGGCTCGACACTGAAGCTTTCTTT
TRBV6-5	TRBJ2-3	TRBD1	14	.	CARGQGASTDTQYF	TGTGCCAGGGGACAGGGGGCTAGCACAGATACGCAGTATTTT
TRBV2	TRBJ1-4	.	14	once	CASRQAPGSEKLFF	TGTGCCAGCAGGCAGGCCCCCGGGAGTGAAAAACTGTTTTTT
TRBV7-2	TRBJ2-7	.	14	.	CASSSKTGLYEQYF	TGTGCCAGCAGCTCAAAAACAGGGCTATACGAGCAGTACTTC
TRBV20-1	TRBJ2-3	TRBD2	14	.	CSASKREGSDTQYF	TGCAGTGCTAGTAAGAGGGAGGGATCAGATACGCAGTATTTT
TRBV7-9	TRBJ2-5	TRBD2	16	.	CASSLAATSSQETQYF	TGTGCCAGCAGCTTAGCGGCGACTAGCAGCCAAGAGACCCAGTACTTC
TRBV19	TRBJ2-1	TRBD2	16	few	CASSLGTSYSYNEQFF	TGTGCCAGTAGTCTAGGGACTAGCTACTCCTACAATGAGCAGTTCTTC
TRBV30	TRBJ1-4	.	13	.	CALTRQGREKLFF	TGTGCCTTGACACGGCAGGGAAGAGAAAAACTGTTTTTT
TRBV6-5	TRBJ2-1	TRBD2	15	.	CASSPTSGPNNEQFF	TGTGCCAGCAGTCCGACTAGCGGCCCTAACAATGAGCAGTTCTTC
TRBV10-1	TRBJ2-2	.	14	.	CASSDGSSTGELFF	TGCGCCAGCAGTGACGGGTCTAGCACCGGGGAGCTGTTTTTT
TRBV5-8	TRBJ1-3	TRBD1	17	.	CASSFSGTGKYGNTIYF	TGTGCCAGCAGCTTCTCCGGGACAGGAAAGTATGGAAACACCATATATTTT
TRBV10-3	TRBJ2-7	.	14	.	CAISPGLGVYEQYF	TGTGCCATCTCCCCAGGCCTGGGTGTCTACGAGCAGTACTTC
TRBV28	TRBJ2-1	.	15	.	CASSVQGLLGNEQFF	TGTGCCAGCAGCGTCCAGGGGCTTCTAGGGAATGAGCAGTTCTTC
TRBV24-1	TRBJ2-7	TRBD2	19	.	CATSDPRETSGGFPGEQYF	TGTGCCACCAGTGATCCTCGTGAGACTAGCGGGGGTTTCCCCGGGGAGCAGTACTTC
TRBV3-1/TRBV3-2	TRBJ2-1	TRBD1	14	.	CASSLTGWVNEQFF	TGTGCCAGCAGCCTGACAGGGTGGGTGAATGAGCAGTTCTTC
TRBV7-9	TRBJ1-1	TRBD1	14	.	CASSVTGLNTEAFF	TGTGCCAGCAGCGTGACAGGGCTGAACACTGAAGCTTTCTTT